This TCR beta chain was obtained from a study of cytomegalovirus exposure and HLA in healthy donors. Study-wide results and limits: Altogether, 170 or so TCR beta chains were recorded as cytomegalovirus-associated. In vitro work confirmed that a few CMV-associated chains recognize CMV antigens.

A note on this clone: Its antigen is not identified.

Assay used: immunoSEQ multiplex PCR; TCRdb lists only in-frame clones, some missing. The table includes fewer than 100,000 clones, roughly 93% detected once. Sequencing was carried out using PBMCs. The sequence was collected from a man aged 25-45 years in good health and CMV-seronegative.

The CDR3 bases are TGTGCCACGGGACAGAGTAACTATGGCTACACCTTC. It translates to CATGQSNYGYTF. The V gene is TRBV15, the J gene TRBJ1-2; the match to TRBD1 covers 7 bases. V lost 9 bases, J lost 1 base, and 2 bases stayed unmatched. There are 12 residues in the CDR3. CDR1 and CDR2 from the germline V gene are LNHNV and YYDKDF (reference sequence). The variable domain in full, completed from reference TRBV15 and TRBJ1-2, reads DAMVIQNPRYQVTQFGKPVTLSCSQTLNHNVMYWYQQKSSQAPKLLFHYYDKDFNNEADTPDNFQSRRPNTSFCFLDIRSPGLGDTAMYLCATGQSNYGYTFGSGTRLTVV.